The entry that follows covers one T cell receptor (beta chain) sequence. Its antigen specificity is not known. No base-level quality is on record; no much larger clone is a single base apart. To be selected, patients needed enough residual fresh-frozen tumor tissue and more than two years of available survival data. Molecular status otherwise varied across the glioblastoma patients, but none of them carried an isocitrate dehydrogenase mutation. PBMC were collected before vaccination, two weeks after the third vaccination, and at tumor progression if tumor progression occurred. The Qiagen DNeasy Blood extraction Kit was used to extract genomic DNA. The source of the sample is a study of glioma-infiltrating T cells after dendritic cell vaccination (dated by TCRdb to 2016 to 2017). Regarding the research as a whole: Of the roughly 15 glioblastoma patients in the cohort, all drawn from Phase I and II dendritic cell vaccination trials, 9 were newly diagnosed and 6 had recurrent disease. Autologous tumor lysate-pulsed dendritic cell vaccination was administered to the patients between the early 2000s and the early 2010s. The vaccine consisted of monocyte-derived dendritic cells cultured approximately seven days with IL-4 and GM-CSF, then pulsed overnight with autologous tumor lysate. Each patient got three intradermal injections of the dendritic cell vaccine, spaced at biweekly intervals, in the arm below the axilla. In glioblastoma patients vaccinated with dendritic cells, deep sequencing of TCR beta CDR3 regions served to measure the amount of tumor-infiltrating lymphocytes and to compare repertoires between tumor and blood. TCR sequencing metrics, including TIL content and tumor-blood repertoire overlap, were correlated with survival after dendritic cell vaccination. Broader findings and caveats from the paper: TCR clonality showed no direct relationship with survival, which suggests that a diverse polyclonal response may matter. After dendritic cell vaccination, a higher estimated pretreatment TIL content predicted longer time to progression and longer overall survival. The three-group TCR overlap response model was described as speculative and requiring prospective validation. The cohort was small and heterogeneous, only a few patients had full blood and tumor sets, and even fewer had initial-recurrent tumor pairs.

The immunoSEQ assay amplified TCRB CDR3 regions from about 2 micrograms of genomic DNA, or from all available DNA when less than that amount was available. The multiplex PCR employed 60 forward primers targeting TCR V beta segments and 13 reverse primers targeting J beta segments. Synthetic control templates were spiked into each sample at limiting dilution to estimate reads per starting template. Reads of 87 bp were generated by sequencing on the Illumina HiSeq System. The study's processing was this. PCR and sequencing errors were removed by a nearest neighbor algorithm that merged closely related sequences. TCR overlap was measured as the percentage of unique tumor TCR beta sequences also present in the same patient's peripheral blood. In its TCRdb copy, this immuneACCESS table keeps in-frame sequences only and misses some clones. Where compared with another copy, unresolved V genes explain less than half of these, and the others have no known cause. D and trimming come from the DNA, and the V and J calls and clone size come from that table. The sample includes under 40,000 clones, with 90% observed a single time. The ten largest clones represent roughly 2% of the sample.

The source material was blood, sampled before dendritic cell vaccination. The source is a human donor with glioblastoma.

This receptor carries the CDR3 CASSLAGHKSYEQYF. The nucleotides read TGTGCCAGCAGCTTAGCTGGCCATAAATCCTACGAGCAGTACTTC. This chain joins TRBV7-9 to TRBJ2-7; the D gene assignment is ambiguous. The CDR3, from cysteine to phenylalanine, totals 15 residues. CDR3 DNA is the only sequence kept; it has 45 bases, read in frame from the first base. The germline V gene (reference sequence) gives CDR1 as SEHNR and CDR2 as FQNEAQ. The junction carries 10 bases between V and J, which are trimmed by 0 bases and 1 base respectively.